This TCR beta chain was obtained from a study of T cell responses to AZD1222 COVID-19 vaccine. This table comes from immunoSEQ multiplex PCR, and its TCRdb copy is limited to in-frame clones, with some not included. The profile shows about 150,000 clones, around 90% of them singletons. General study findings and limits: At baseline, seropositivity was found in only a handful of AZD1222 recipients. There were mostly white British donors and more females than males, and clonal diversity was possibly underestimated.

V shed 8 bases and J shed 9 bases, with 14 bases lying between them. From germline, CDR1 is MNHEY and CDR2 SVGAGI. This CDR3 has 12 amino acids. This clone was seen only once. What it binds is not known. The receptor's source is an adult in good health. V is TRBV6-5 and J is TRBJ1-5; D is ambiguous. The source was peripheral blood, collected on day 0 of AZD1222 vaccination. DNA for the CDR3: TGTGCCAGCCAGCAGGATACGTGGCCCCAGCATTTT. The encoded protein is CASQQDTWPQHF.